The present T cell receptor (beta chain) was sequenced within a study of shared clonotypes between healthy human individuals. Every subset's genomic DNA went evenly onto several immunoSEQ plates. Replicate PCRs from sorted subsets contained roughly 200 ng DNA, which is some 29,000 T cell genomes. Profiling relied on immunoSEQ multiplex PCR, and the TCRdb table lists in-frame clones only, not all of them. The sample comprises some 740,000 clones, 90% to 95% of which are singletons, and under 30% rests with the top ten. The CDR3 runs to 17 residues. The germline V gene encodes CDR1 SGHNT and CDR2 YYREEE (reference sequence). The J segment lost 7 bases and the V segment lost 2 bases, leaving 13 bases of the junction unmatched. CD45RO-negative, CCR7-selected cells formed the naive CD8 fraction, which excluded terminally differentiated effector memory CD45RA+ cells. Study donors comprised healthy, HIV-negative adults devoid of recent acute infection or vaccination. There were only Caucasian adults among the donors, and all lived in Nashville, Tennessee.

Sequenced input: naive CD8+ T cells sorted from blood. The sequence was collected from a young man in good health. The genes are TRBV5-4 and TRBJ2-1; 9 bases fit TRBD1. CDR3 in DNA: TGTGCCAGCAGCTTTCGATCCGGGACAGGGAATAAGAATGAGCAGTTCTTC. This gives the protein CASSFRSGTGNKNEQFF.